This T cell receptor (beta chain) was identified during a study of T cell responses to AZD1222 COVID-19 vaccine. Germline assignment: CDR1 ENHRY and CDR2 SYGVKD. V lost 6 bases, J lost 5 bases, and 20 bases lay in between. The length of the CDR3 is 16 residues. The protocol was immunoSEQ multiplex PCR, while the TCRdb copy is restricted to in-frame clones and leaves out a portion. The table has 96,000 or so clones, almost 90% seen once. The sequence was collected from an adult in good health. The sample was peripheral blood, taken on day 0 of AZD1222 vaccination. The V gene is TRBV10-3, the J gene TRBJ2-1, with D maybe TRBD2 (6 bases). The CDR3 DNA is TGTGCCATCAGGAATTTTGACGGGGGTTCAAACAATGAGCAGTTCTTC. Protein: CAIRNFDGGSNNEQFF.